The 14 T cell receptor beta chains below were found in one sample sequenced in a study of T cells expressing NK-cell markers. No DNA is given; TCRdb re-called the 5' RACE reads and lists each CDR3 protein once. The sample features 150,000 to 200,000 distinct CDR3 sequences, with about a fifth in its top ten. Sequenced input: blood T cells: a sorted CD56 or NKG2C T cell subset, CD4+ or CD8+ T cells, or bulk PBMC T cells (not recorded which). The origin of the receptors is a woman aged 18 to 75 in good health.

V gene TRBV24-1 combines with J gene TRBJ2-1; TCRdb indicates TRBD2, and absent DNA this call remains unverified. The germline V gene encodes CDR1 KGHDR and CDR2 SFDVKD. The CDR3 runs to 14 residues. The CDR3 is CATSGTSGSDEQFF.

V is TRBV5-1 and J is TRBJ2-7; TCRdb gives TRBD2 as the D gene, but with no DNA this cannot be confirmed. The CDR3 consists of 15 residues. Germline CDR1 is SGHRS and CDR2 is YFSETQ. The chain's CDR3 is CASSLSLAGTYEQYF.

The chain uses TRBV7-3 and TRBJ2-5; there is no DNA to check the TCRdb D call of TRBD1. Germline CDR1 and CDR2: SGHTA and FQGTGA. The length of the CDR3 is 16 residues. The CDR3 is CASSLKSQGYQETQYF.

This chain connects TRBV12-3 or TRBV12-4 to TRBJ1-2. The CDR3 extends over 14 amino acids. CDR3 region: CASSYSGLNYGYTF.

The V call is TRBV29-1, the J call TRBJ1-1. The CDR3 has 13 amino acids. Per germline, CDR1 SQVTM and CDR2 ANQGSEA. The CDR3: CSVQSWMSTEAFF.

This sequence joins TRBV2 and TRBJ1-1. From germline, CDR1 is SNHLY and CDR2 FYNNEI. The CDR3 is 11 residues long. CDR3 region: CASLVDGEAFF.

The chain is built from TRBV5-1 and TRBJ2-5. Germline V gives CDR1 SGHRS, CDR2 YFSETQ. This CDR3 spans 14 amino acids. The CDR3 loop reads CASSLTQIQETQYF.

The gene calls are TRBV20-1 and TRBJ1-5; TCRdb gives TRBD1 as the D gene, but with no DNA this cannot be confirmed. This CDR3 is 12 amino acids long. CDR1 and CDR2 (germline): DFQATT, SNEGSKA (reference sequence). CDR3 sequence: CSARDPPRPQHF.

The V call is TRBV11-2, the J call TRBJ2-1; TCRdb designates TRBD2, a call that cannot be tested without DNA. The CDR3 loop spans 16 amino acids. Germline loops: CDR1 SGHAT, CDR2 FQNNGV. The CDR3 here is CASSRLAGGLGNEQFF.

The chain is built from TRBV7-3 and TRBJ2-7; TCRdb indicates TRBD1, and absent DNA this call remains unverified. This CDR3 spans 15 amino acids. The germline V gene has CDR1 SGHTA and CDR2 FQGTGA. CDR3 sequence: CASSPRQGWPYEQYF.

The chain links TRBV5-1 to TRBJ2-2. The CDR3 totals 14 residues. From germline, CDR1 is SGHRS and CDR2 YFSETQ. This chain's CDR3 is CASSLEHPTGELFF.

This rearrangement joins TRBV18 to TRBJ2-3; TCRdb calls TRBD1, which cannot be checked without DNA. This CDR3 region has 17 residues. Germline CDR1 and CDR2: KGHSH and LQKENI. CDR3: CASSPPGHLVSTDTQYF.

J is TRBJ1-4 and V is TRBV4-2; TCRdb picks TRBD1, but there is no DNA to check that call. This CDR3 has 15 residues. CDR1 and CDR2 from the germline V gene are LGHNA and YNFKEQ. CDR3 in amino acids: CASSQRGRTNEKLFF.

The genes are TRBV6-2 or TRBV6-3 and TRBJ2-1; TCRdb returns TRBD2, unconfirmable since there is no DNA. The CDR3 loop spans 16 amino acids. The germline CDR1 and CDR2 sequences are MNHEY and SVGEGT. The CDR3 loop reads CANRTNLGTRYGEQFF.